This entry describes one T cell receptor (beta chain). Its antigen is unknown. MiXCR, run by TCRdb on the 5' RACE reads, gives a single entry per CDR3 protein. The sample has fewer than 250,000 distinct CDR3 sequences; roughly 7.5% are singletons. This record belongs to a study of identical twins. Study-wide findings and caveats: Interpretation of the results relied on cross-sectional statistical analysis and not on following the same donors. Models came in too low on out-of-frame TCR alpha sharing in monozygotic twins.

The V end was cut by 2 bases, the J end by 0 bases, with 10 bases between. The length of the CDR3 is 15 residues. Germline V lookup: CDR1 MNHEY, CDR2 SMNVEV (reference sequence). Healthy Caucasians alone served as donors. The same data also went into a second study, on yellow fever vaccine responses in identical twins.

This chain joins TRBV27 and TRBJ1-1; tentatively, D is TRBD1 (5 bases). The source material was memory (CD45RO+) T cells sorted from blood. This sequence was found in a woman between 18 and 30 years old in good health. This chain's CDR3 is CASSLGTRMNTEAFF. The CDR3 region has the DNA TGTGCCAGCAGTTTAGGGACCAGGATGAACACTGAAGCTTTCTTT.